This T cell receptor (beta chain) is from a study of blood T cell repertoires in COVID-19. The wider study: Collection of acute and convalescent COVID-19 samples took place in the United States, Italy and Spain. PBMCs, B-cell-depleted T cells, or T cells provided the cDNA or gDNA that made up the material.

Germline values: CDR1 LGHNT, CDR2 FRNRAP. Trimming shortened V by 0 bases and J by 5 bases, and 10 bases separated the two germline ends. This CDR3 has 15 residues. Per the authors' pipeline: Quantification of nucleated cells was approximated via reference gene primer amplification. Repertoires were generated with immunoSEQ multiplex PCR, while TCRdb's copy carries only in-frame clones and drops some. V and J calls and clone size are given by that table; D and trimming were obtained from the DNA. This sample yields about 190,000 clones, of which about 90% are seen a single time; about 1.6% belongs to the top ten.

This TCR came from a man aged 18-30 years with active or convalescent COVID-19. Sequenced sample: peripheral blood. The chain couples TRBV12-5 to TRBJ1-4; tentative D call: TRBD1 (6 bases). The CDR3 sequence: CASGLVRDNNEKLFF. The CDR3, as DNA: TGTGCTAGTGGTTTGGTCCGGGACAACAATGAAAAACTGTTTTTT.